This TCR beta chain was retrieved from a study of yellow fever vaccine responses in identical twins. TCRdb fed the RT-PCR reads into MiXCR, producing one record per CDR3 protein. The repertoire holds fewer than 7,000 distinct CDR3 sequences, with around 79% as singletons. Worth noting for this clonotype: No antigen is known for it.

This CDR3 spans 14 amino acids. Germline CDR1 is MNHEY and CDR2 is SVGAGI. Trimming at V came to 2 bases and at J to 3 bases, leaving 3 bases not matched to a gene. Points from the study as a whole: Reportedly, twins showed a vaccine T cell response that looked partly convergent and partly personalized.

This chain uses TRBV6-5 with TRBJ1-2; 7 positions match TRBD1. The sequence was obtained from a woman between 18 and 29 years old who received the yellow fever vaccine. The starting material was T cells from blood (PBMCs), unsorted or a sorted subset (not recorded which), obtained before or after yellow fever vaccination (not recorded which). CDR3 region: CASSYRGQDYGYTF. As DNA, the CDR3 is TGTGCCAGCAGTTACAGGGGGCAAGACTATGGCTACACCTTC.